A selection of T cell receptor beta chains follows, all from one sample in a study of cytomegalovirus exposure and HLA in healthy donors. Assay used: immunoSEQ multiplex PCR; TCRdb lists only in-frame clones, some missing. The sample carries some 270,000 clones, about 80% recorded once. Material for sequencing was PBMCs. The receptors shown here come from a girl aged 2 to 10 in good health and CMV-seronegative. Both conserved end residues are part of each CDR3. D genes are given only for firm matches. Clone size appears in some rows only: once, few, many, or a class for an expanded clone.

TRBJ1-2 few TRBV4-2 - CASSAYLRRSPINNYGYTF TGTGCCAGCAGCGCTTACCTTCGACGGAGCCCGATTAATAACTATGGCTACACCTTC
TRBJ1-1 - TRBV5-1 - CASSADMFLLGAFF TGCGCCAGCAGCGCGGACATGTTTTTATTGGGAGCTTTCTTT
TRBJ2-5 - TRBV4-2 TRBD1 CASSQAGQGAREQYF TGTGCCAGCAGCCAAGCGGGACAGGGGGCACGGGAGCAGTACTTC
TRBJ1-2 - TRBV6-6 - CASGAGENYGYTF TGTGCCAGCGGGGCAGGGGAAAACTATGGCTACACCTTC
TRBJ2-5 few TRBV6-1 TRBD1 CASRPGQGAGETQYF TGTGCCAGCAGACCGGGACAGGGGGCGGGGGAGACCCAGTACTTC
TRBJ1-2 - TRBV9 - CASSVEQGGRNGYTF TGTGCCAGCAGCGTAGAGCAGGGAGGTAGGAATGGCTACACCTTC
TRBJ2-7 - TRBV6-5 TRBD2 CASSYTAGALNEQYF TGTGCCAGCAGTTACACAGCGGGAGCTCTCAACGAGCAGTACTTC
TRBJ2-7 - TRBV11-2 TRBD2 CASSPRPSGRPNYEQYF TGTGCCAGCAGCCCACGCCCTAGCGGGAGGCCCAACTACGAGCAGTACTTC
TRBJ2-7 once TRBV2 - CASIRGEDGNRYEQYF TGTGCCAGCATTAGAGGAGAGGACGGGAACCGATACGAGCAGTACTTC
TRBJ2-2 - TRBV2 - CASSSVDGNTGELFF TGTGCCAGCAGCAGCGTCGACGGGAACACCGGGGAGCTGTTTTTT
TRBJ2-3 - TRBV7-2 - CASSSMWAGTQYF TGTGCCAGCAGCTCTATGTGGGCGGGGACGCAGTATTTT
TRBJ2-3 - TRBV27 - CASSLRATSSTDTQYF TGTGCCAGCAGTTTGAGGGCTACCTCTAGCACAGATACGCAGTATTTT
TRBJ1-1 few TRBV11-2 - CASSLDRGEGYTEAFF TGTGCCAGCAGCTTAGACAGGGGAGAGGGGTACACTGAAGCTTTCTTT
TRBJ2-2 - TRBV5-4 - CASSFSGTGELFF TGTGCCAGCAGCTTTTCAGGCACCGGGGAGCTGTTTTTT
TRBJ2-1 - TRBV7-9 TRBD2 CASSFEAGVRNEQFF TGTGCCAGCAGCTTTGAAGCGGGAGTACGGAATGAGCAGTTCTTC
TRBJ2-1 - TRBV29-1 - CSAPVGNEQFF TGCAGCGCACCGGTCGGCAATGAGCAGTTCTTC
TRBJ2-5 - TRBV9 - CASSEPMDLWKETQYF TGTGCCAGCAGCGAACCAATGGACTTATGGAAGGAGACCCAGTACTTC
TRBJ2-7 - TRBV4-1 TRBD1 CASSQAGTASYYEQYF TGCGCCAGCAGCCAAGCGGGGACAGCGAGTTACTACGAGCAGTACTTC
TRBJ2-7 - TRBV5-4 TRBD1 CASRQTGAYEQYF TGTGCCAGCAGGCAAACAGGGGCATACGAGCAGTACTTC
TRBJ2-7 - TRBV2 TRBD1 CAVRDRGREQYF TGTGCCGTCCGGGACAGGGGGCGTGAGCAGTACTTC
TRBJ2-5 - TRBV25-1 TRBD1 CASKYFQGAQETQYF TGTGCCAGCAAATATTTCCAGGGGGCGCAGGAGACCCAGTACTTC
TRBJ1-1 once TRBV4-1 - CASSQVGASTEAFF TGCGCCAGCAGCCAAGTGGGCGCCTCCACTGAAGCTTTCTTT
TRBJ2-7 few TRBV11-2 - CASSLPRGEQYF TGTGCCAGCAGCTTACCTAGGGGGGAGCAGTACTTC
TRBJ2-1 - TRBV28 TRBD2 CASSSTTSGIYNEQFF TGTGCCAGCAGTTCCACGACTAGCGGGATCTACAATGAGCAGTTCTTC
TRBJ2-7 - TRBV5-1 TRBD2 CASSFLAGGSYEQYF TGCGCCAGCAGCTTCCTAGCGGGGGGCTCCTACGAGCAGTACTTC